This T cell receptor beta chain came from a study of T cell repertoires in cytomegalovirus infection (dated by TCRdb to between 2019 and 2020). Study-level background: Recently identified HLA-C-restricted CMV epitopes, whose presentation resists viral immunomodulation, were targeted by peptide stimulations together with well-studied HLA-B-restricted epitopes. Donor HLA type was relevant to the analysis, because carriage of CMV infection together with the matching HLA type was indicated by public TCR beta signatures. What the authors observed across the whole study: The ex vivo response was dominated by HLA-C-restricted CMV-specific TCR beta clonotypes, and the single most frequent clonotype in two of eight donors was supplied by these HLA-C-restricted clonotypes. Carriers of CMV infection plus the relevant HLA type were discriminated by the cumulative frequency of public TCR beta family members in the study cohort and in an independent 352-donor cohort.

Reading the label with the study, this specimen's treatment or condition is: in vitro stimulation with specific CMV peptide epitopes to enrich CMV-specific T cells. Notes on this clonotype: Its cognate antigen has yet to be identified. Per-base qualities were not stored, and no clone one base away is much larger.

Trimming at the junction amounts to 3 bases on V and 9 bases on J, and the germline ends lie 9 bases apart. The CDR3 runs 12 residues from the cysteine to the phenylalanine. Just CDR3 DNA is preserved here, 36 bases in frame from base 1. Via the germline V gene, CDR1 is SGHRS and CDR2 YFSETQ. The run used an Illumina HiSeq 1500. TCRdb reanalyzed the raw reads on its own, using fastp at Q25 for trimming and MiXCR for clone calling, and kept in-frame beta chains. Under each unique CDR3 protein, matching rows form one entry showing the most common genes and DNA. The sample contains about 830,000 distinct CDR3 sequences, 32% of them found a single time. Around 12% of the sample comes from the top ten.

Recombination connected TRBV5-1 to TRBJ2-2; the D gene may be TRBD1 or TRBD2, since each aligns over 5 bases. The source of this sequence is a human donor in good health (CMV status not recorded). Some clones in this sample may be carry-over from other donors' samples. The material was cultured CD8+ T cells from PBMCs, obtained from culture after CMV antigen stimulation. The CDR3: CASSSGTRELFF. DNA sequence: TGCGCCAGCAGCTCGGGGACCAGGGAGCTGTTTTTT.